The clone carrying this T cell receptor beta chain was recorded at least ten times. Compared with germline, one end of the junction differs, possibly owing to a read error. The investigators amplified TCR beta CDR3 regions from RNA transcripts. Initially, a first-round RT-PCR of the TCR CDR3 employed the HTBI primer set. TCRdb reprocessed the multiplex PCR reads with MiXCR, giving one entry per CDR3 protein. In the table there are a few hundred thousand distinct CDR3 sequences, 15% to 18% of which are singletons. These data come from a study of T cells in Graves' hyperthyroidism and ophthalmopathy. For the study at large: Any treatment followed the collection of peripheral blood at initial diagnosis.

The germline V gene encodes CDR1 MDHEN and CDR2 SYDVKM. This CDR3 is 15 amino acids long. Graves' hyperthyroidism qualified as stable when ophthalmopathy did not progress within 18 months. Patients aged 18 to 65 had newly diagnosed hyperthyroidism of under 2 months' duration. Patients having uncontrolled infection, another autoimmune disease, pregnancy or lactation were not included. Material for sequencing was blood. The chain carries TRBV28 and TRBJ2-7; maybe TRBD1 (6 bases). The source is a woman aged 25 to 39 with Graves' hyperthyroidism. This CDR3 is CASSSRQVVRYKQYF. The DNA of the CDR3 is TGTGCCAGCAGTTCTCGACAGGTAGTCCGCTACAAGCAGTACTTC.